The T cell receptor (beta chain) described here comes from a study of human T cells and chemical hapten exposure (dated by TCRdb to the early 2020s). Concerning the study at large: For sensitization, 2% DPC in acetone was applied to an approximately 2 cm by approximately 2 cm area of upper inner arm skin. The mostly female patient cohort included alopecia areata with under or over 50% scalp involvement, alopecia totalis and alopecia universalis. Blood for TCR sequencing was provided by twenty-nine alopecia patients at one to four time points (pre-sensitization, 2, 6 and 24 weeks). Patch tests used Finn chambers with 0.01% DPC on the upper back, scored after 6 days by International Contact Dermatitis Research Group standards. Peripheral blood TCR repertoire changes were tracked in vivo in alopecia patients during primary and secondary sensitization to the hapten diphenylcyclopropenone (DPC). Patient blood was sampled pre-sensitization (week 0) and at 2, 6 and about 24 weeks after DPC sensitization. Weekly therapeutic DPC doses were additionally applied to the scalp of patients throughout the roughly 22-week study period. Libraries were pooled for sequencing, and variation in per-sample TCR yields was attributed mainly to small differences in library volumes within the pool.

The protocol used for the library was RACE. Instrument on record: NextSeq 500. Library preparation attached unique molecular identifiers to individual cDNA molecules for quantitative, reproducible TCR counting. For every blood RNA sample, sequencing covered both the TCR alpha and TCR beta chains. From the authors' description of their analysis: A median of around 100,000 TCRs per sample was observed, with a range of about 20,000 to 700,000. V, J and CDR3 annotation of the TCR reads was performed with the Decombinator software suite. For the PS versus PT1 abundance plots, all samples were subsampled to the same number of TCRs (28,000). TCRs were defined as expanded if absent before sensitization and observed at least eight times at the 2-week time point. In-frame beta chains were kept once TCRdb had trimmed the public reads at Q25 with fastp and called clones with MiXCR. Rows merge per CDR3 protein into single entries with the most common DNA and genes. TCRdb, not the original authors, processed these V and J calls. The sample table contains about 380,000 distinct CDR3 sequences; only one count was recorded for around 4.8% of them. Of the sample, about 2.2% is held by the ten largest clones.

This clonotype showed up many times. Its cognate antigen has yet to be identified. The record has no base qualities; no much larger clone is one base away. Paper-wide results and their limitations: Expanded TCRs formed significantly more large CDR3 similarity clusters than pre-sensitization or healthy control sets, consistent with antigen-driven responses. The number of TCRs above 1 in 1000 frequency did not change with DPC sensitization; there was no evidence of global repertoire structure alterations. Alopecia, a presumed autoimmune disease, was present in all patients, so the immune response of the patients might differ from that of healthy individuals. After repeated subsampling, the strength of the expansion versus patch-test correlation and the threshold at which it became significant changed. A positive correlation was found between the number of PT1 expanded TCRs and patch test score, with significance reached at thresholds 8, 16 and 32 but not 4.

The time point label, as the study defines it: patch test 1, 2 weeks after DPC sensitization. The sample's treatment or condition, from its label and the paper: therapeutic diphenylcyclopropenone sensitization with weekly scalp DPC. Blood at each patch-test visit was drawn before the patch test was applied. Patients were eligible if aged 18 to 70, diagnosed with alopecia and judged suitable for DPC therapy, and pregnant patients were excluded. Total RNA was isolated from unfractionated whole blood collected in Tempus Blood RNA tubes. The CDR3 runs 14 residues from the cysteine to the phenylalanine. The kept DNA is CDR3 alone, 42 bases in frame from the first base. A distance of 13 bases separates the germline ends of V and J, which lose 4 bases and 3 bases respectively. The germline V gene specifies LGHNA as CDR1 and YSLEER as CDR2.

In this chain, TRBV4-3 is recombined with TRBJ2-7; the D gene could be either TRBD1 or TRBD2, each agreeing at 5 bases. The clonotype was recovered from a woman aged 50 to 60 with alopecia areata. Some clones in this sample may be carry-over from other donors' samples. The specimen was whole blood, collected in connection with sensitization to the hapten diphenylcyclopropenone (DPC). CDR3 sequence: CASSRGTDLYEQYF. The nucleotide sequence reads TGCGCCAGCAGCCGGGGGACGGATCTCTACGAGCAGTACTTC.